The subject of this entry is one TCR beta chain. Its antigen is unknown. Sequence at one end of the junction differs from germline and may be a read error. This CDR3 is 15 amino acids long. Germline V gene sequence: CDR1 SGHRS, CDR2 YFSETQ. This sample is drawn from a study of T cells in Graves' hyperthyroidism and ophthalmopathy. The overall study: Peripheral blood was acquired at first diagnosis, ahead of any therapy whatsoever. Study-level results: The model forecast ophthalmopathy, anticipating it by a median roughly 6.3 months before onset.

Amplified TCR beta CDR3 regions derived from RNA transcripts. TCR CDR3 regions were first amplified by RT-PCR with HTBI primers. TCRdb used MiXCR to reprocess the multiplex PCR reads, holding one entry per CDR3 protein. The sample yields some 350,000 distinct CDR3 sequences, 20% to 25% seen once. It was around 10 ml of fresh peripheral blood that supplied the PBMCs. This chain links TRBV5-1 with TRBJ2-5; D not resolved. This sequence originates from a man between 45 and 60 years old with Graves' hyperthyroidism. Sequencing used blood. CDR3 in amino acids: CASGLALSLEETQYF. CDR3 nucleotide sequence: TGCGCCAGCGGCTTGGCCCTTTCACTTGAAGAGACCCAGTACTTC.